One T cell receptor beta chain is described in this entry. This specimen comes from a study of blood T cell repertoires in COVID-19. The wider study: There were acute and convalescent COVID-19 samples, and they came from the United States, Italy and Spain. T cells, B-cell-depleted T cells, or PBMCs provided the cDNA or gDNA that served as material.

Assay: immunoSEQ multiplex PCR; the TCRdb copy retains only in-frame clones and omits some. The data show 150,000 to 200,000 clones, with approximately 81% seen just once and 2.5% to 4% held by the top ten. The CDR3 is 15 amino acids. V was shortened by 0 bases and J by 1 base, with 9 bases between the two germline ends. Germline V lookup: CDR1 SGHTA, CDR2 FQGNSA. The clonotype originates from a human donor with acute or convalescent COVID-19. The donor label of this sample is uncertain. Material: peripheral blood. The V and J genes are TRBV7-2 and TRBJ1-1, with D maybe TRBD1 (5 bases). The CDR3 sequence: CASSLARQGNTEAFF. The CDR3 bases are TGTGCCAGCAGCTTAGCCCGGCAGGGGAACACTGAAGCTTTCTTT.